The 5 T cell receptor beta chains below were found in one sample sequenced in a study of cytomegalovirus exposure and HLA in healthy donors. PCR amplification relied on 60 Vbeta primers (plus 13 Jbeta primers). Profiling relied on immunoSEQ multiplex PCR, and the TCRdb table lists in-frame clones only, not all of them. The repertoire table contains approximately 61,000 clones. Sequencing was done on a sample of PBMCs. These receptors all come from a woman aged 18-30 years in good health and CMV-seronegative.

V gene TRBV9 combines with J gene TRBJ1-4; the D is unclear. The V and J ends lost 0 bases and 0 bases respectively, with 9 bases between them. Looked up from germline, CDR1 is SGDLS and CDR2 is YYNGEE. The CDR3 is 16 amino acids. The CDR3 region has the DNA TGTGCCAGCAGCGTAGGGCAGGTTGCAACTAATGAAAAACTGTTTTTT. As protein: CASSVGQVATNEKLFF.

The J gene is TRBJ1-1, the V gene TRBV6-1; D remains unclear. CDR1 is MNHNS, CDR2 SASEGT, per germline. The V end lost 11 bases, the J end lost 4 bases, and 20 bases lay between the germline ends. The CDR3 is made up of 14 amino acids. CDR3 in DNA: TGTGCCGGAAAGGGCCAGCTGGGAGGCACTGAAGCTTTCTTT. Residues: CAGKGQLGGTEAFF.

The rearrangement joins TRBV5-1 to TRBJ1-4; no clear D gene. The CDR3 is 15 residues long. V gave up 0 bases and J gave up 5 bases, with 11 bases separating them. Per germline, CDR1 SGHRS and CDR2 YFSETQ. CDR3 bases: TGCGCCAGCAGCTTGGCCTCGGGATTGAATGAAAAACTGTTTTTT. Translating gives CASSLASGLNEKLFF.

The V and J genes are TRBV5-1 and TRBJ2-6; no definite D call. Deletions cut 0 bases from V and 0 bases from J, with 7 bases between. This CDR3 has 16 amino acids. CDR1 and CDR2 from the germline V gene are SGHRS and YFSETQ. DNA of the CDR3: TGCGCCAGCAGCTTGGTTACGGGCTCTGGGGCCAACGTCCTGACTTTC. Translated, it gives CASSLVTGSGANVLTF.

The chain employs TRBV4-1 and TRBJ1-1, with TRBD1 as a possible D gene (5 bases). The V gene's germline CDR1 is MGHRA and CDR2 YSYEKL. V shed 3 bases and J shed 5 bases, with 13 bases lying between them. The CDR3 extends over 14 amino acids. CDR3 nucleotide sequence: TGCGCCAGCAGCCAGTTACAGGAGGGGACTGAAGCTTTCTTT. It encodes CASSQLQEGTEAFF.